Presented here are 20 T cell receptor beta chains from one specimen sequenced in a study of blood T cell repertoires in COVID-19. The method was immunoSEQ multiplex PCR; TCRdb's version includes in-frame clones alone and lacks a portion of them. The data contain a few hundred thousand clones, 80% to 90% of them singletons. The sample taken for sequencing was PBMCs or T cells enriched from blood (not recorded which). These receptors originate from a man under 40 who had recovered from COVID-19.

A note on this clone: Other nucleotide sequences in the sample specify the same CDR3. The chain uses TRBV28 and TRBJ2-7, with 10 positions matching TRBD1. The CDR3 runs to 14 residues. Per germline, CDR1 MDHEN and CDR2 SYDVKM. J was trimmed by 3 bases and V by 4 bases; bases with no gene match: 3. This chain's CDR3 is CASSWTGGIYEQYF. CDR3 nucleotide sequence: TGTGCCAGCAGTTGGACAGGGGGTATCTACGAGCAGTACTTC.

In this sample, this clone turned up many times. The rearrangement links TRBV7-8 to TRBJ1-2; D remains ambiguous. V was shortened by 1 base and J by 0 bases, with 9 bases between the two germline ends. The CDR3 has 15 amino acids. CDR1 is SGHVS and CDR2 is FQNEAQ in the germline V gene. The CDR3 here is CASSLEGVANYGYTF. Here the CDR3 DNA reads TGTGCCAGCAGCTTAGAAGGAGTAGCTAACTATGGCTACACCTTC.

This chain connects TRBV19 to TRBJ1-1; 9 bases agree with TRBD1. The CDR3 sequence is 15 residues long. Germline loops: CDR1 LNHDA, CDR2 SQIVND (reference sequence). Unmatched junction bases numbered 6, after V lost 3 bases and J lost 4 bases. In nucleotides, the CDR3 is TGTGCCAGTAGTATCAGGGACAGGGTTAGCACTGAAGCTTTCTTT. Translating it yields CASSIRDRVSTEAFF.

J is TRBJ1-3 and V is TRBV18, with a possible D match to TRBD1 (6 bases). Between the trimmed V and J ends, which lost 3 bases and 2 bases, there was a span of 14 bases. This CDR3 is 16 amino acids long. CDR1 KGHSH and CDR2 LQKENI come from the germline V gene. The CDR3 reads CASSPSLQGPGNTIYF. The CDR3 region has the DNA TGTGCCAGCTCACCCAGTCTACAGGGACCTGGAAACACCATATATTTT.

This chain uses TRBV7-9 with TRBJ2-3; D is undetermined. The CDR3 has 12 amino acids. V gave up 4 bases and J gave up 8 bases, with 10 bases separating them. Looked up from germline, CDR1 is SEHNR and CDR2 is FQNEAQ (reference sequence). This chain's CDR3 is CASSSNSFTQYF. In DNA, the CDR3 is TGTGCCAGCAGCTCAAATAGTTTTACGCAGTATTTT.

The chain has TRBV30 and TRBJ1-1, with D unclear. The V and J ends lost 5 bases and 5 bases respectively, with 12 bases between them. The CDR3 length is 12 residues. Germline CDR1 and CDR2: GTSNPN and SVGIG (reference sequence). For the CDR3, the DNA is TGTGCCTGGGCCCGGGAGGAAACTGAAGCTTTCTTT. Its protein is CAWAREETEAFF. The full variable domain, with the rest looked up from reference TRBV30 and TRBJ1-1, is SQTIHQWPATLVQPVGSPLSLECTVEGTSNPNLYWYRQAAGRGLQLLFYSVGIGQISSEVPQNLSASRPQDRQFILSSKKLLLSDSGFYLCAWAREETEAFFGQGTRLTVV.

CDR3 in amino acids: CASSPTSGGFTGELFF. The CDR3 nucleotides read TGCGCCAGCAGCCCAACTAGCGGGGGGTTTACCGGGGAGCTGTTTTTT. The rearrangement uses TRBV5-1 and TRBJ2-2, with TRBD2 matching over 12 bases. The CDR3 consists of 16 residues. The germline V gene encodes CDR1 SGHRS and CDR2 YFSETQ. The V gene end was trimmed by 4 bases and the J gene end by 5 bases; junction bases not matched to a gene: 6. The entire variable domain, with the rest obtained from reference TRBV5-1 and TRBJ2-2, is as follows: KAGVTQTPRYLIKTRGQQVTLSCSPISGHRSVSWYQQTPGQGLQFLFEYFSETQRNKGNFPGRFSGRQFSNSRSEMNVSTLELGDSALYLCASSPTSGGFTGELFFGEGSRLTVL.

The chain carries TRBV19 and TRBJ1-5, with 9 bases matching TRBD1. The CDR3 consists of 14 residues. V lost 3 bases and J lost 5; bases outside the gene matches: 2. The germline V gene has CDR1 LNHDA and CDR2 SQIVND (reference sequence). DNA for the CDR3: TGTGCCAGTAGTATGACAGGGGGGTATCAGCCCCAGCATTTT. Translating gives CASSMTGGYQPQHF.

The chain joins TRBV6-5 to TRBJ2-5; weak D call: TRBD2 (6 bases). This CDR3 is 13 amino acids long. Germline V lookup: CDR1 MNHEY, CDR2 SVGAGI. The V end lost 5 bases, the J end lost 4 bases, and 11 bases lay between the germline ends. CDR3 loop: CASSPLGGETQYF. CDR3 DNA: TGTGCCAGCAGTCCCCTGGGGGGAGAGACCCAGTACTTC.

The rearrangement joins TRBV5-1 to TRBJ1-1; D unclear. There are 13 residues in the CDR3. Trimming removed 5 bases from V and 0 bases from J, with 8 bases in between. Germline lookup yields CDR1 SGHRS and CDR2 YFSETQ. The CDR3 loop is CASRKAVNTEAFF. The CDR3 region has the DNA TGCGCCAGCAGAAAGGCGGTGAACACTGAAGCTTTCTTT.

The rearrangement joins TRBV15 to TRBJ2-2; TRBD2 might be the D (5 bases). Trimming removed 0 bases from V and 0 bases from J, with 8 bases in between. CDR1 LNHNV and CDR2 YYDKDF come from the germline V gene (reference sequence). The CDR3 loop spans 16 amino acids. CDR3 region: CATSRDRTPNTGELFF. CDR3 nucleotides: TGTGCCACCAGCAGAGATAGGACTCCGAACACCGGGGAGCTGTTTTTT.

The chain joins TRBV28 to TRBJ2-1; TRBD1 aligns across 9 bases. The CDR3 consists of 15 residues. Trimming took 7 bases from V and 6 from J; bases not matched to a gene: 10. Germline assignment: CDR1 MDHEN and CDR2 SYDVKM. The CDR3 bases are TGTGCCAGCACCGCCAGGGACAGGGTCGGCAATGAGCAGTTCTTC. Translated, it gives CASTARDRVGNEQFF.

The rearrangement uses TRBV20-1 and TRBJ2-3, with 12 positions matching TRBD2. The ends lost 3 bases at V and 6 bases at J; junction bases unmatched: 7. Germline CDR1 DFQATT, CDR2 SNEGSKA (reference sequence). CDR3 length equals 15 residues. DNA of the CDR3: TGCAGTGCTAGTCTAGCGGGGGGGCCAAGGGATACGCAGTATTTT. Its translation: CSASLAGGPRDTQYF.

The chain combines TRBV28 with TRBJ2-5, with TRBD2 identical over 13 bases. V dropped 1 base and J dropped 5; count of bases not matched to a gene: 7. Germline V lookup: CDR1 MDHEN, CDR2 SYDVKM. CDR3 length equals 17 residues. In DNA, the CDR3 is TGTGCCAGCAGTTTATCGCTGGGACTAGCGGGGTCCGAGACCCAGTACTTC. This sequence encodes CASSLSLGLAGSETQYF.

Here the CDR3 reads CASSSGGAWDTQYF. The DNA of the CDR3 is TGCGCCAGCAGCTCCGGAGGGGCGTGGGATACGCAGTATTTT. The chain carries TRBV5-1 and TRBJ2-3; possibly TRBD2 for D (6 bases). The V and J ends lost 3 bases and 6 bases respectively, with 14 bases between them. CDR1 is SGHRS, CDR2 YFSETQ, per germline. This CDR3 contains 14 residues.

This sequence joins TRBV6-5 and TRBJ1-3, with D uncertain. V lost 6 bases and J lost 0, with 6 bases in between. Germline lookup yields CDR1 MNHEY and CDR2 SVGAGI. CDR3 length: 13 amino acids. The CDR3 bases are TGTGCCAGCAGGAGCGCCTCTGGAAACACCATATATTTT. It is translated as CASRSASGNTIYF.

The CDR3 DNA is TGTGCCAGTTCGGTATCGGGGGGCTTCTACGAGCAGTACTTC. It encodes CASSVSGGFYEQYF. The V call is TRBV7-9, the J call TRBJ2-7, with D possibly being TRBD2 (7 bases). The germline V gene encodes CDR1 SEHNR and CDR2 FQNEAQ (reference sequence). This CDR3 has 14 amino acids. V shed 9 bases and J shed 3 bases, with 18 bases lying between them.

The J gene is TRBJ2-6, the V gene TRBV5-8; tentatively, D is TRBD2 (5 bases). This CDR3 has 14 amino acids. V dropped 3 bases and J dropped 2 bases, with 6 bases sitting between them. Germline V gene data show CDR1 as SGHTS and CDR2 as YDEGEE. Here the CDR3 reads CASSWTAGANVLTF. In DNA, the CDR3 is TGTGCCAGCAGCTGGACTGCTGGGGCCAACGTCCTGACTTTC.

The rearrangement uses TRBV5-1 and TRBJ1-1, with TRBD1 matching 8 bases. The CDR3 has 14 amino acids. Germline V gene sequence: CDR1 SGHRS, CDR2 YFSETQ. J was trimmed by 5 bases and V by 3 bases; bases with no gene match: 6. The CDR3 loop is CASSSDRAGTEAFF. The CDR3, as DNA: TGCGCCAGCAGCTCGGACAGGGCGGGGACTGAAGCTTTCTTT.

V gene TRBV6-6 combines with J gene TRBJ1-2, with a tentative D call TRBD1 (5 bases). There are 16 residues in the CDR3. Per the germline V gene, CDR1 is MNHNY and CDR2 is SVGAGI (reference sequence). The germline V and J ends were trimmed by 6 bases and 6 bases, with 23 bases remaining between them. The chain's CDR3 is CASSLELGANQNGYTF. For the CDR3, the DNA is TGTGCCAGCAGCCTCGAACTTGGGGCGAATCAGAATGGCTACACCTTC.